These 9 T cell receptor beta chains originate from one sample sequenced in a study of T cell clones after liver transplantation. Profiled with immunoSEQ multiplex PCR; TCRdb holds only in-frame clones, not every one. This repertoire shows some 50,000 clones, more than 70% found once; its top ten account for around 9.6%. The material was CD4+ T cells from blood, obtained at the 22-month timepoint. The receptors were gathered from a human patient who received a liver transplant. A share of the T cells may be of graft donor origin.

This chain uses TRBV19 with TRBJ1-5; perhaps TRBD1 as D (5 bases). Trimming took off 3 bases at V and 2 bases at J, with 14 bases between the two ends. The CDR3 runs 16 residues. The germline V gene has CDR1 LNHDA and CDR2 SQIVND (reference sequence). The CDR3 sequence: CASSIRGSVGNQPQHF. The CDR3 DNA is TGTGCCAGTAGTATTAGGGGCAGTGTGGGCAATCAGCCCCAGCATTTT.

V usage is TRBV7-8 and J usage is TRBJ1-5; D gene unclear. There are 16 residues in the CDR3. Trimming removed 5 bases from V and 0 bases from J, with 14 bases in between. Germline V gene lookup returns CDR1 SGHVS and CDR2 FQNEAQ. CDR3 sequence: CASSKDGSFSNQPQHF. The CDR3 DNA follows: TGTGCCAGCAGCAAAGACGGGAGTTTTAGCAATCAGCCCCAGCATTTT.

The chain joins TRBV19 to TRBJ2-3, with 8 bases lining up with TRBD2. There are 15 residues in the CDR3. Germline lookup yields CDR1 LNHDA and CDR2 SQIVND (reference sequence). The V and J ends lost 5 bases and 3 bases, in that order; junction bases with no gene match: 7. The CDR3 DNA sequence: TGTGCCAGTAGTCCGAGTCGCGGGGGGACAGATACGCAGTATTTT. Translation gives CASSPSRGGTDTQYF.

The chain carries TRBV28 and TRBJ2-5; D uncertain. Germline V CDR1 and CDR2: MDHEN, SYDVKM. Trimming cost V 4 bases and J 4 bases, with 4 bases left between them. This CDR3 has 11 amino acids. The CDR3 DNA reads TGTGCCAGCAGTTCTTCAGAGACCCAGTACTTC. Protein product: CASSSSETQYF. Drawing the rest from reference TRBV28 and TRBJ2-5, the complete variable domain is DVKVTQSSRYLVKRTGEKVFLECVQDMDHENMFWYRQDPGLGLRLIYFSYDVKMKEKGDIPEGYSVSREKKERFSLILESASTNQTSMYLCASSSSETQYFGPGTRLLVL.

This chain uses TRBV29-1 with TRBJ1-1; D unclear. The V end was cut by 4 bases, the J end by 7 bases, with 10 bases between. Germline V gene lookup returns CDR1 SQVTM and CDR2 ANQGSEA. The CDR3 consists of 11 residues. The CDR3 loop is CSVVGQIEAFF. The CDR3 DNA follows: TGCAGCGTTGTAGGCCAGATTGAAGCTTTCTTT.

In DNA form, the CDR3 reads TGCGCCAGCAGCCATGCCAAAGACAGGGGTGGGGTGGCCCAGCATTTT. Protein sequence: CASSHAKDRGGVAQHF. V and J are TRBV4-1 and TRBJ1-5, with 8 bases that match TRBD1. V was clipped by 3 bases and J by 11 bases; unmatched bases: 15. The germline V gene has CDR1 MGHRA and CDR2 YSYEKL. This CDR3 comprises 16 residues.

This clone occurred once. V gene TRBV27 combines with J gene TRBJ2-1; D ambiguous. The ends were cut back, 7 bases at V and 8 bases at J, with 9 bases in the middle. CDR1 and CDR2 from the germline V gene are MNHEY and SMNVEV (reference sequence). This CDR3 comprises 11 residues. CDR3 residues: CASKAVHEQFF. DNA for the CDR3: TGTGCCAGCAAGGCAGTTCATGAGCAGTTCTTC.

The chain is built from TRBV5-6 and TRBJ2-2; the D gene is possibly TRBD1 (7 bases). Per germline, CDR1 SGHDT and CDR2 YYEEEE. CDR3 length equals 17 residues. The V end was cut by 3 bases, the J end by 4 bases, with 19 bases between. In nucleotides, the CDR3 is TGTGCCAGCAGCTGGGGGGAACAGGGGATCGGCACCGGGGAGCTGTTTTTT. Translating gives CASSWGEQGIGTGELFF.

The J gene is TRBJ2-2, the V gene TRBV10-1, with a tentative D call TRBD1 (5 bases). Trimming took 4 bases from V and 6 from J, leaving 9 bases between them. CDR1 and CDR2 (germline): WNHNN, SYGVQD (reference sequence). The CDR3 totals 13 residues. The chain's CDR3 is CASSGVGAGELFF. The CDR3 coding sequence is TGCGCCAGCAGTGGGGTAGGGGCCGGGGAGCTGTTTTTT.